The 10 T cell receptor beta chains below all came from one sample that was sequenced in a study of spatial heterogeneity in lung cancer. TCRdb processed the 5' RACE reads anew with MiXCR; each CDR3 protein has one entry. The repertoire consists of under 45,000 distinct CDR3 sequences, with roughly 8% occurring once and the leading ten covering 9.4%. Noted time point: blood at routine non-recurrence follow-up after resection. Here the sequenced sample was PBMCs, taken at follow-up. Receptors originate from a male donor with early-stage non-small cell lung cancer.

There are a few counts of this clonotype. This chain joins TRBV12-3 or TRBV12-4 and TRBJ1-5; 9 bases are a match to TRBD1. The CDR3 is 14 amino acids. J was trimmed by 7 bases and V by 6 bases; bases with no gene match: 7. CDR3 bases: TGTGCCAGCAGGGGACAGGGTCGCGGGCAGCCCCAGCATTTT. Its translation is CASRGQGRGQPQHF.

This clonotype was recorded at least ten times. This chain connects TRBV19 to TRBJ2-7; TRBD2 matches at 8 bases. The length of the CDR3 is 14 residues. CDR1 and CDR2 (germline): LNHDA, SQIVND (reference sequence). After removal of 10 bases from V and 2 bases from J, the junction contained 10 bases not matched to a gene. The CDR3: CATSLLRGAYEQYF. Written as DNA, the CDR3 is TGTGCCACCTCTTTATTGCGGGGGGCCTACGAGCAGTACTTC.

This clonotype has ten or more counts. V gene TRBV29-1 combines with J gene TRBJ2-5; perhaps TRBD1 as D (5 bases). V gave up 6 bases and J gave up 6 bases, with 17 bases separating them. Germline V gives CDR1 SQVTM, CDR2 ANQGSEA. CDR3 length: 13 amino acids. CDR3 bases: TGCAGCGTCAGCCTAAGGGGCACAAAGACCCAGTACTTC. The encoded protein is CSVSLRGTKTQYF.

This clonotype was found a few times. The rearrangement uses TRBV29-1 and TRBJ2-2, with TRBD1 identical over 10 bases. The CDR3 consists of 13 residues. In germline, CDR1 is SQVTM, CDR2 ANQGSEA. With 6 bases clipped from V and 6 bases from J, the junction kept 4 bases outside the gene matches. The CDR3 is CSVGQGWAGELFF. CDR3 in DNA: TGCAGCGTGGGACAGGGGTGGGCCGGGGAGCTGTTTTTT.

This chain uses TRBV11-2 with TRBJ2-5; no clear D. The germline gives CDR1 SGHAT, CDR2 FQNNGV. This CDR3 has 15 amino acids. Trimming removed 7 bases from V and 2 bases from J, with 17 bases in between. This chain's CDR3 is CASTFLSNLQETQYF. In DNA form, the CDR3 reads TGTGCCAGCACCTTCCTATCAAACCTACAAGAGACCCAGTACTTC.

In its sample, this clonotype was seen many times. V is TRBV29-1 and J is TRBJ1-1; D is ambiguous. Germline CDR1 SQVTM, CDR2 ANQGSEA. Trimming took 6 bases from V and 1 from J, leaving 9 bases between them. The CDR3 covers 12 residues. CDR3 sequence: CSVTTANTEAFF. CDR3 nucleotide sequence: TGCAGCGTGACAACAGCGAACACTGAAGCTTTCTTT.

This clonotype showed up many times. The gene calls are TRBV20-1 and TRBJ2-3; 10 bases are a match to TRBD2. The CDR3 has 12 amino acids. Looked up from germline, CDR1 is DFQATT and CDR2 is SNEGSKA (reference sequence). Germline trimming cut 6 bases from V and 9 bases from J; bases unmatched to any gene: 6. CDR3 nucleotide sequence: TGCAGTGCCCCTAGCGGGGGCATCACGCAGTATTTT. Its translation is CSAPSGGITQYF.

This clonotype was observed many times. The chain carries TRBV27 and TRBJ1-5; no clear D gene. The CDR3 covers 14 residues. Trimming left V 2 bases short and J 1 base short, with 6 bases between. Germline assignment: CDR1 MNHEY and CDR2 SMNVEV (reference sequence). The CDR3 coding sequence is TGTGCCAGCAGTTTAGAAGGCAGCAATCAGCCCCAGCATTTT. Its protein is CASSLEGSNQPQHF.

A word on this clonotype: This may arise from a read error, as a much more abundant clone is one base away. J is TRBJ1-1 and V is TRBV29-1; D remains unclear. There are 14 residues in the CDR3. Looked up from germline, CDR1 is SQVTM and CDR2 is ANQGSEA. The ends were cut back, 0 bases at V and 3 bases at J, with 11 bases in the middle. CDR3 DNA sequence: TGCAGCGTTGAAGATGACGGGGTTGACACTGAAGCTTTCTTT. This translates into CSVEDDGVDTEAFF. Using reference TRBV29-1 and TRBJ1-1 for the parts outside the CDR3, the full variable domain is SAVISQKPSRDICQRGTSLTIQCQVDSQVTMMFWYRQQPGQSLTLIATANQGSEATYESGFVIDKFPISRPNLTFSTLTVSNMSPEDSSIYLCSVEDDGVDTEAFFGQGTRLTVV.

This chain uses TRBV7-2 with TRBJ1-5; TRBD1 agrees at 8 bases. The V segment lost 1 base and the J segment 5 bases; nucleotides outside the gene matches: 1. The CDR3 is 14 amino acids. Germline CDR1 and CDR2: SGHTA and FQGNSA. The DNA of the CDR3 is TGTGCCAGCAGCTTAGGACAGGGGCATCAGCCCCAGCATTTT. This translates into CASSLGQGHQPQHF.